The 29 T cell receptor beta chains below all came from one sample that was sequenced in a study of T-cell reconstitution after alpha-beta-depleted transplantation in children listed by TCRdb under 2016. To prepare the library, PCR was applied. Sequencing used an Illumina HiSeq 2500. TCR libraries were prepared with molecular barcoding, using unique molecular identifiers to normalize TCRbeta repertoire quantification. TCRdb ran its own pipeline on the public reads, namely fastp trimming at Q25 and MiXCR clone calling, and kept in-frame beta chains. Rows matching on CDR3 protein sequence are summarized as one entry with the most common DNA and genes. This sample gives around 71,000 distinct CDR3 sequences in total; approximately 7.4% of them show up just once. Jointly, the top ten make up less than 3% of the sample. Here the sequenced sample was PBMCs from the stem cell graft donor, taken from the stem cell graft. The receptors derive from a human donor who donated a stem cell graft to a child with acute lymphoblastic leukemia.

This clonotype was found many times. The rearrangement links TRBV20-1 to TRBJ2-2; D is uncertain. Trimming shortened V by 5 bases and J by 4 bases, and 14 bases separated the two germline ends. The CDR3 spans 14 residues. Germline CDR1 and CDR2: DFQATT and SNEGSKA (reference sequence). The DNA for the CDR3 is TGCAGTGCTCCTGACACCTCGGGCACCGGGGAGCTGTTTTTT. Its translation is CSAPDTSGTGELFF.

The rearrangement uses TRBV19 and TRBJ1-1; 8 bases are shared with TRBD1. In germline, CDR1 is LNHDA, CDR2 SQIVND (reference sequence). The ends lost 7 bases at V and 3 bases at J; junction bases unmatched: 10. The CDR3 totals 15 residues. The CDR3 coding sequence is TGTGCCAGTACCTCTCCCAGGGGGCAGGACACTGAAGCTTTCTTT. It encodes CASTSPRGQDTEAFF.

This clonotype has a count of ten or more. The chain combines TRBV2 with TRBJ2-2; D gene uncertain. Germline V lookup: CDR1 SNHLY, CDR2 FYNNEI. This CDR3 has 14 amino acids. Trimming removed 2 bases at V and 0 bases at J, with 4 bases between. The CDR3 nucleotides are TGTGCCAGCAGTGAACACTCGAACACCGGGGAGCTGTTTTTT. Translation gives CASSEHSNTGELFF.

This clonotype was picked up many times. The chain has TRBV20-1 and TRBJ1-5, with D possibly TRBD1 on 5 matching bases. V lost 0 bases, J lost 7 bases, and 13 bases lay in between. CDR1 and CDR2 (germline): DFQATT, SNEGSKA (reference sequence). This CDR3 is 14 amino acids long. CDR3 in amino acids: CSARDPAGYQPQHF. For the CDR3, the DNA is TGCAGTGCTAGAGATCCGGCAGGGTACCAGCCCCAGCATTTT.

The sample holds many counts of this clonotype. The chain carries TRBV20-1 and TRBJ2-1; D is perhaps TRBD1 (6 bases). CDR3 size: 14 residues. The V end was cut by 5 bases, the J end by 0 bases, with 11 bases between. Germline V gives CDR1 DFQATT, CDR2 SNEGSKA (reference sequence). CDR3 sequence: CSALTGSSYNEQFF. CDR3 in DNA: TGCAGTGCTTTAACAGGGAGCTCCTACAATGAGCAGTTCTTC.

This clonotype was picked up many times. The chain recombines TRBV6-2 or TRBV6-3 with TRBJ2-2; 10 bases match TRBD2. Trimming at V came to 6 bases and at J to 3 bases, leaving 4 bases not matched to a gene. The CDR3 consists of 15 residues. Germline CDR1 MNHEY, CDR2 SVGEGT. The CDR3 is CASRASGGDTGELFF. The CDR3 DNA follows: TGTGCCAGCAGGGCTAGCGGGGGAGACACCGGGGAGCTGTTTTTT.

This clonotype was counted ten times or more. The genes are TRBV27 and TRBJ2-6; 7 nucleotides match TRBD2. CDR1 is MNHEY, CDR2 SMNVEV, per germline (reference sequence). J gave up 0 bases and V 3 bases, and 11 bases lay outside the gene matches. CDR3 length: 19 residues. In DNA, the CDR3 is TGTGCCAGCAGTTTTTATCAGGGACTACCCCTCTCTGGGGCCAACGTCCTGACTTTC. It specifies CASSFYQGLPLSGANVLTF. Variable domain in full (rest from reference TRBV27 and TRBJ2-6): EAQVTQNPRYLITVTGKKLTVTCSQNMNHEYMSWYRQDPGLGLRQIYYSMNVEVTDKGDVPEGYKVSRKEKRNFPLILESPSPNQTSLYFCASSFYQGLPLSGANVLTFGAGSRLTVL.

This clonotype was recorded at least ten times. The chain combines TRBV12-3 or TRBV12-4 with TRBJ2-5, with D perhaps matching TRBD1 or TRBD2 (5 bases each). Trimming stripped 0 bases from V and 9 bases from J, with 11 bases between. This CDR3 contains 13 residues. The CDR3 spells CASSLAARGAQYF. The CDR3 DNA follows: TGTGCCAGCAGTTTAGCCGCGCGAGGGGCCCAGTACTTC.

In its sample, this clonotype was seen many times. J is TRBJ1-4 and V is TRBV29-1; 9 bases map to TRBD1. CDR3 length: 14 amino acids. J was trimmed by 8 bases and V by 1 base; bases with no gene match: 5. CDR1 and CDR2 from the germline V gene are SQVTM and ANQGSEA. The CDR3 protein is CSVEVQGAREKLFF. CDR3 coding DNA: TGCAGCGTTGAAGTACAGGGGGCGCGGGAAAAACTGTTTTTT.

This clonotype was observed many times. The chain has TRBV7-3 and TRBJ2-2, with 7 bases identical to TRBD1. V lost 2 bases, J lost 2 bases, and 5 bases stayed unmatched. The CDR3 covers 16 residues. Germline CDR1 is SGHTA and CDR2 is FQGTGA. CDR3 coding DNA: TGTGCCAGCAGCTTAGAGGGACAGCTAAACACCGGGGAGCTGTTTTTT. It specifies CASSLEGQLNTGELFF.

This clonotype was observed many times. The chain uses TRBV6-5 and TRBJ2-7, with 8 bases that match TRBD1. The CDR3 sequence is 14 residues long. Looked up from germline, CDR1 is MNHEY and CDR2 is SVGAGI. V shed 0 bases, J shed 4 bases, and the junction held 2 bases outside the gene matches. The CDR3: CASSYSRTGYEQYF. The DNA for the CDR3 is TGTGCCAGCAGTTACTCCCGGACAGGGTACGAGCAGTACTTC.

V usage is TRBV20-1 and J usage is TRBJ1-1; 7 nucleotides agree with TRBD1. CDR3 length: 14 residues. Trimming took 0 bases from V and 5 from J; bases not matched to a gene: 6. Looked up from germline, CDR1 is DFQATT and CDR2 is SNEGSKA (reference sequence). CDR3 residues: CSAREGAGGTEAFF. CDR3 DNA sequence: TGCAGTGCTAGAGAAGGGGCAGGGGGGACTGAAGCTTTCTTT.

This clonotype was seen repeatedly, ten times or more. The chain couples TRBV14 to TRBJ2-5; the match to TRBD1 covers 7 bases. The junction had 10 bases not matched to a gene; V was cut back by 1 base and J by 5 bases. The CDR3 has 16 residues. Germline V gene data show CDR1 as SGHDN and CDR2 as FVKESK. CDR3: CASSQAGTALKETQYF. The CDR3 nucleotides are TGTGCCAGCAGCCAAGCGGGGACAGCGCTGAAGGAGACCCAGTACTTC.

There are many counts of this clonotype. As DNA, the CDR3 is TGTGCCAGCAGCCTCGGTGACAGGGTGGATAATTCACCCCTCCACTTT. Its translation is CASSLGDRVDNSPLHF. The J gene is TRBJ1-6, the V gene TRBV13; 7 bases are shared with TRBD1. CDR1 is PRHDT and CDR2 is FYEKMQ in the germline V gene (reference sequence). V dropped 5 bases and J dropped 5; count of bases not matched to a gene: 9. The CDR3 sequence is 16 residues long.

A few counts support this clonotype. The chain uses TRBV5-1 and TRBJ1-5; D gene unclear. Trimming pared 3 bases from V and 6 bases from J, leaving 10 bases between. CDR3 size: 13 residues. The germline CDR1 and CDR2 sequences are SGHRS and YFSETQ. DNA for the CDR3: TGCGCCAGCAGCTCAGATTCCACTCAGCCCCAGCATTTT. It encodes CASSSDSTQPQHF.

This clonotype was observed many times. The rearrangement links TRBV5-1 to TRBJ2-3, with D possibly TRBD1 on 5 matching bases. The germline V gene has CDR1 SGHRS and CDR2 YFSETQ. The V and J ends lost 5 bases and 6 bases respectively, with 13 bases between them. This CDR3 contains 13 residues. The CDR3 DNA reads TGCGCCAGCAGTCGTGGGGCCGAGGATACGCAGTATTTT. Its protein is CASSRGAEDTQYF.

The table lists this clonotype with many counts. The CDR3 sequence: CASSFIGPNEKLFF. CDR3 in DNA: TGTGCCAGCAGCTTTATCGGGCCCAATGAAAAACTGTTTTTT. This sequence joins TRBV7-2 and TRBJ1-4; unclear D gene. Germline CDR1 is SGHTA and CDR2 is FQGNSA. V gave up 3 bases and J gave up 5 bases, with 10 bases separating them. The CDR3 spans 14 residues.

Many counts were recorded for this clonotype. The chain carries TRBV27 and TRBJ2-1; D not certain. This CDR3 is built from 12 residues. Germline V gene sequence: CDR1 MNHEY, CDR2 SMNVEV (reference sequence). Trimming shortened V by 0 bases and J by 7 bases, and 4 bases separated the two germline ends. CDR3 DNA: TGTGCCAGCAGTTTATCGGAGAATGAGCAGTTCTTC. Translated, it gives CASSLSENEQFF.

This clonotype was seen many times. This chain links TRBV12-3 or TRBV12-4 with TRBJ2-7, with D tentatively TRBD1 (6 bases). This CDR3 has 12 amino acids. V lost 7 bases to trimming and J lost 3 bases, with 10 bases between them. CDR3 bases: TGTGCCAGCACCGCGGACAGCTACGAGCAGTACTTC. Residues: CASTADSYEQYF.

This chain uses TRBV6-5 with TRBJ2-7; 7 nucleotides agree with TRBD2. The CDR3 contains 16 residues. Germline-derived CDR1 and CDR2 are MNHEY and SVGAGI. J was trimmed by 3 bases and V by 0 bases; bases with no gene match: 8. CDR3 residues: CASSYSGGVRHYEQYF. Written as DNA, the CDR3 is TGTGCCAGCAGTTACTCTGGGGGGGTAAGGCACTACGAGCAGTACTTC.

The table lists this clonotype with many counts. The rearrangement links TRBV3-1 to TRBJ1-4; D remains ambiguous. Germline V gene data show CDR1 as LGHDT and CDR2 as YNNKEL (reference sequence). V lost 1 base and J lost 5, with 11 bases in between. The CDR3 has 15 amino acids. CDR3 residues: CASSQAQTKNEKLFF. CDR3 DNA sequence: TGTGCCAGCAGCCAAGCCCAGACGAAAAATGAAAAACTGTTTTTT.

This clonotype was observed many times. This chain uses TRBV29-1 with TRBJ2-7, with D possibly matching TRBD1 (6 bases). Germline loops: CDR1 SQVTM, CDR2 ANQGSEA. The CDR3 extends over 12 amino acids. V lost 5 bases, J lost 5 bases, and 13 bases lay in between. For the CDR3, the DNA is TGCAGCGTTTACCGGGACAACAACGAGCAGTACTTC. Translation gives CSVYRDNNEQYF.

DNA of the CDR3: TGTGCCAGTAAGGGAAACAGGAATAGCAATCAGCCCCAGCATTTT. It specifies CASKGNRNSNQPQHF. The chain links TRBV19 to TRBJ1-5; maybe TRBD1 (5 bases). V was pared by 7 bases and J by 0 bases, with 13 bases between. CDR1 is LNHDA, CDR2 SQIVND, per germline (reference sequence). This CDR3 spans 15 amino acids.

This clonotype came up many times. This chain links TRBV7-2 with TRBJ2-1; 9 bases are a match to TRBD2. Germline CDR1 reads SGHTA; CDR2 reads FQGNSA. CDR3 length: 15 residues. J gave up 10 bases and V 1 base, and 8 bases lay outside the gene matches. The CDR3 DNA reads TGTGCCAGCAGCTTAGGAGGCGGGGGGGCAGGAGAGCAGTTCTTC. It encodes CASSLGGGGAGEQFF.

This clonotype has a count of ten or more. The gene calls are TRBV9 and TRBJ2-7; no firm D call. V gave up 3 bases and J gave up 5 bases, with 9 bases separating them. Germline CDR1 and CDR2: SGDLS and YYNGEE. The CDR3 has 12 amino acids. The CDR3: CASSAQGNEQYF. In DNA form, the CDR3 reads TGTGCCAGCAGCGCTCAAGGCAACGAGCAGTACTTC. Filled out from reference TRBV9 and TRBJ2-7, the complete variable domain reads DSGVTQTPKHLITATGQRVTLRCSPRSGDLSVYWYQQSLDQGLQFLIQYYNGEERAKGNILERFSAQQFPDLHSELNLSSLELGDSALYFCASSAQGNEQYFGPGTRLTVT.

The chain combines TRBV20-1 with TRBJ2-1; tentative D call: TRBD2 (5 bases). This CDR3 is built from 11 residues. Germline CDR1 is DFQATT and CDR2 is SNEGSKA (reference sequence). The V end lost 6 bases, the J end lost 8 bases, and 11 bases lay between the germline ends. The CDR3, as DNA: TGCAGTGCAAGGACTTACGATGAGCAGTTCTTC. It codes for CSARTYDEQFF.

This clonotype was recorded many times. The chain uses TRBV10-3 and TRBJ2-1; no firm D call. With 4 bases removed from V and 9 bases from J, the gap between germline ends came to 16 bases. Germline V gives CDR1 ENHRY, CDR2 SYGVKD. The CDR3 extends over 14 amino acids. The CDR3 protein is CAISVTGGVVEQFF. The CDR3 DNA reads TGTGCCATCAGTGTCACTGGTGGCGTGGTTGAGCAGTTCTTC.

In this sample, this clonotype turned up many times. The chain links TRBV20-1 to TRBJ2-5, with a weak D call TRBD2 (5 bases). From germline, CDR1 is DFQATT and CDR2 SNEGSKA (reference sequence). V was pared by 6 bases and J by 4 bases, with 15 bases between. The CDR3 has 13 residues. The CDR3 nucleotides are TGCAGTGCCCCGACAACGGGGATAGAGACCCAGTACTTC. Protein: CSAPTTGIETQYF.

The V and J genes are TRBV4-3 and TRBJ2-3; 12 nucleotides agree with TRBD2. There are 18 residues in the CDR3. The V gene end was trimmed by 0 bases and the J gene end by 3 bases; junction bases not matched to a gene: 7. Germline lookup yields CDR1 LGHNA and CDR2 YSLEER. The CDR3, as DNA: TGCGCCAGCAGCCAAGAGGGGCTAGCGGGGGGGCCGACAGATACGCAGTATTTT. As protein: CASSQEGLAGGPTDTQYF.